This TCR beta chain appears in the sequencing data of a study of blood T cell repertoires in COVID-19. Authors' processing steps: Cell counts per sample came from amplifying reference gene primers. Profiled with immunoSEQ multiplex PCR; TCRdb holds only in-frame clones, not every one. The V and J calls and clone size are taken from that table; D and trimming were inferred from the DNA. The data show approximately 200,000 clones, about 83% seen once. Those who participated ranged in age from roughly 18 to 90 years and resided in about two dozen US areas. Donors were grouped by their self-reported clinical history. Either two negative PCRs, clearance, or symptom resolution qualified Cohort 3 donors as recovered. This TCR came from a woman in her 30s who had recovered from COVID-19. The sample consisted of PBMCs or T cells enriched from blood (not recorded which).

In nucleotides, the CDR3 is TGTGCCAGTAGTATGGCGAGCGGGAGATTCACAGATACGCAGTATTTT. This gives the protein CASSMASGRFTDTQYF. This chain joins TRBV19 and TRBJ2-3; 8 bases line up with TRBD2. With V trimmed by 3 bases and J by 2 bases, 7 bases remained unmatched. This CDR3 comprises 16 residues. Per the germline V gene, CDR1 is LNHDA and CDR2 is SQIVND (reference sequence).